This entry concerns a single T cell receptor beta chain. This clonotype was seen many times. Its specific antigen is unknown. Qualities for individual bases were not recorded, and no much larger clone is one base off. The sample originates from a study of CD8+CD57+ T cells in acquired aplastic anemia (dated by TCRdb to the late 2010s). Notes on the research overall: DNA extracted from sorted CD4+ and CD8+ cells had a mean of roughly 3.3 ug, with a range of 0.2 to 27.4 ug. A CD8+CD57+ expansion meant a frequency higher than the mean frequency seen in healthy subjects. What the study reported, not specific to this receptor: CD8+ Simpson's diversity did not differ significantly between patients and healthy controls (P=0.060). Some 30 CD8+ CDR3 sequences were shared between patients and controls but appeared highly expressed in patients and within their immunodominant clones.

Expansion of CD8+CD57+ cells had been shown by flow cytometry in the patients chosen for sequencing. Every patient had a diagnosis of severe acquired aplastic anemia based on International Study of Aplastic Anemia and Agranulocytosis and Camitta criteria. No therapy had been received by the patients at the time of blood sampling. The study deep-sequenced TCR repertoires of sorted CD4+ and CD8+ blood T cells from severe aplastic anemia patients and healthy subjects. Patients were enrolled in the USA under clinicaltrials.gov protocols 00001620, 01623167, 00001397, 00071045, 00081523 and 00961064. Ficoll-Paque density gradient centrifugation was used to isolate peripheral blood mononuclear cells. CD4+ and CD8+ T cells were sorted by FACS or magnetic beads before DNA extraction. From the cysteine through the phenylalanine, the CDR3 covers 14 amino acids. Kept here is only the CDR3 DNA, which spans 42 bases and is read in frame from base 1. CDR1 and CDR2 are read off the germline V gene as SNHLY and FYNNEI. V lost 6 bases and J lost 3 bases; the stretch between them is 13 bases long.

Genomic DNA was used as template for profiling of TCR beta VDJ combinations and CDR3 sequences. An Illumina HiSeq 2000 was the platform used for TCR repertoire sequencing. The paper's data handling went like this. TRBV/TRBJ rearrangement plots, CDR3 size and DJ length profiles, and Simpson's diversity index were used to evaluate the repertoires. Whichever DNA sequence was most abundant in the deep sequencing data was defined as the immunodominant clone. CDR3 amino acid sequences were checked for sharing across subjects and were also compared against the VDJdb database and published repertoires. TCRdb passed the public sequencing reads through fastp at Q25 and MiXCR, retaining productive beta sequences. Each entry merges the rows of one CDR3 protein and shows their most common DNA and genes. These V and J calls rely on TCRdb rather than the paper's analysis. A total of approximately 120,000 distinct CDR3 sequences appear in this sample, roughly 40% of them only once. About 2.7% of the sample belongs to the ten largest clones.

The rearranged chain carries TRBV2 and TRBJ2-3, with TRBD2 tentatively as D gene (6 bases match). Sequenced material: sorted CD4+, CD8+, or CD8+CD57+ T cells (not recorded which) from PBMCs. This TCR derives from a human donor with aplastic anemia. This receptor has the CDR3 CASRRRGSTDTQYF. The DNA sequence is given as TGTGCCAGCAGGAGGAGGGGTTCAACAGATACGCAGTATTTT.